Listed below are T cell receptor beta chains from one sample, sequenced in a study of tumor and adjacent non-tumor tissue in lung cancer. TCRdb reprocessed the multiplex PCR reads via MiXCR and lists one record per CDR3 protein. The sample lists around 66,000 distinct CDR3 sequences, approximately 73% seen once, with 28% in the top ten. Material for sequencing was lung tumor tissue. These receptors all come from a man in his 60s with non-small cell lung cancer. CDR3s include the opening cysteine and the closing phenylalanine or tryptophan. A D gene is named only where the DNA matches it firmly. The size entry is marked missing in some rows and otherwise reads once, few, many or a size class.

j_gene | v_gene | d_gene | abundance | CDR3aa | CDR3nt
TRBJ1-5 | TRBV20-1 | NA | NA | CTAQAGMEQPQHF | TGCACTGCTCAGGCGGGGATGGAACAGCCCCAACATTTT
TRBJ2-5 | TRBV12-3/TRBV12-4 | NA | NA | CDSRPRAWETQYF | TGTGATAGCAGACCAAGAGCTTGGGAGACCCAGTACTTC
TRBJ1-4 | TRBV6-6 | NA | NA | CASNSRDYGFF | TGTGCCAGCAATTCAAGGGACTATGGATTTTTT
TRBJ2-3 | TRBV15 | NA | many | CATREQKDTQYF | TGTGCCACCAGGGAGCAGAAAGATACGCAGTATTTT
TRBJ1-1 | TRBV6-1 | NA | NA | CASSPEIWRVNTEVFF | TGTGCCAGCAGCCCGGAAATTTGGAGGGTGAACACTGAAGTTTTCTTT
TRBJ2-3 | TRBV29-1 | TRBD2 | NA | CSFMGLAGVEDTQYF | TGCAGCTTCATGGGACTAGCGGGAGTAGAAGATACGCAATATTTT
TRBJ2-2 | TRBV28 | TRBD2 | NA | CARSRISGSGTGELFF | TGTGCTAGGAGCAGGATAAGCGGGAGCGGAACCGGGGAGCTGTTTTTT
TRBJ1-5 | TRBV6-6 | NA | NA | CVSHRPTDSNQPQHF | TGTGTCAGCCATCGCCCGACAGATAGCAATCAGCCCCAGCATTTT
TRBJ2-1 | TRBV29-1 | NA | once | CSVDRDFSYNEQFF | TGCAGCGTTGACCGGGACTTCTCATACAATGAGCAGTTCTTC
TRBJ1-1 | TRBV20-1 | NA | NA | CSVTGKLEAFF | TGCAGTGTTACAGGGAAACTTGAAGCTTTCTTT
TRBJ1-6 | TRBV5-6 | NA | many | CASSPSTGAKGSPLHF | TGTGCCAGCAGCCCTAGTACGGGGGCGAAGGGTTCACCCCTCCACTTT
TRBJ2-3 | TRBV6-5 | NA | NA | CASCPGVSIDTLYF | TGTGCCAGCTGCCCGGGGGTTAGCATAGATACGCTGTATTTT
TRBJ1-1 | TRBV6-5 | NA | many | CASSYRAEAFF | TGTGCCAGCAGTTACAGAGCTGAAGCTTTCTTT
TRBJ1-4 | TRBV24-1 | TRBD1 | few | CATSDLQEWQGETNEKLFF | TGTGCCACCAGTGATTTGCAAGAGTGGCAGGGGGAAACTAATGAAAAACTGTTTTTT
TRBJ2-3 | TRBV20-1 | TRBD2 | medium-sized | CSAELAGSDTQYF | TGCAGTGCTGAACTAGCGGGATCTGATACGCAGTATTTT
TRBJ2-3 | TRBV29-1 | NA | NA | CSVSEGETDTQYF | TGCAGCGTTTCTGAGGGGGAGACAGATACGCAGTATTTT
TRBJ1-5 | TRBV6-5 | NA | NA | CASRYSGANQPQHF | TGTGCCAGCAGATATTCGGGGGCTAATCAGCCCCAGCATTTT
TRBJ2-2 | TRBV12-3/TRBV12-4 | TRBD2 | NA | CGSRSGLAVGELFF | TGTGGCAGCAGGTCGGGACTAGCTGTCGGGGAGCTGTTTTTT
TRBJ2-1 | TRBV29-1 | NA | NA | CTVAPNHEQVF | TGCACCGTTGCCCCTAACCATGAGCAGGTCTTC
TRBJ2-5 | TRBV12-3/TRBV12-4 | NA | NA | CASSPRLGPSETQYF | TGTGCCAGCAGCCCTAGACTGGGACCATCAGAGACCCAGTATTTC
TRBJ2-7 | TRBV20-1 | NA | NA | CSARDRSDEQYF | TGCAGTGCGAGGGATAGATCCGACGAGCAGTATTTC
TRBJ2-1 | TRBV5-4 | NA | NA | CASSGAPIKEQFF | TGTGCCAGCAGCGGGGCCCCCATAAAAGAACAGTTCTTC
TRBJ2-3 | TRBV5-4 | TRBD2 | NA | CARSPVEREPGETQYF | TGTGCCAGGAGCCCTGTCGAGCGGGAGCCGGGAGAAACGCAGTATTTT